The present TCR beta chain was sequenced within a study of T cells in tumors after PD-1 blockade. The wider study: A subset received ongoing vismodegib 150 mg daily alongside anti-PD-1 therapy.

Study results and limitations: About 41% of tumor TCR clonotypes were also found in blood. Two pre-treatment samples showed no clonal replacement between them.

The CDR3 has 13 amino acids. CDR1 and CDR2 (germline): LNHNV, YYDKDF (reference sequence). V lost 5 bases and J lost 5; bases outside the gene matches: 3. The repertoire was sequenced with immunoSEQ multiplex PCR; TCRdb's copy has only in-frame clones and lacks some. Of some 8,700 clones in the sample, 50% to 65% were seen once. On this clone: Antigen: not known.

The sample here was tumor tissue, taken after anti-PD-1 treatment. The V gene is TRBV15, the J gene TRBJ1-2, with 9 bases matching TRBD1. The clonotype was recovered from a human donor with basal cell carcinoma. The CDR3 sequence is CATSGQGRYGYTF. The CDR3 DNA reads as TGTGCCACCAGCGGACAGGGGAGGTATGGCTACACCTTC.